This TCR beta chain derives from a study of T cell responses to AZD1222 COVID-19 vaccine. The CDR3 is made up of 14 amino acids. Trimming took off 4 bases at V and 10 bases at J, with 17 bases between the two ends. CDR1 and CDR2 from the germline V gene are LGHDT and YNNKEL (reference sequence). The protocol was immunoSEQ multiplex PCR, while the TCRdb copy is restricted to in-frame clones and leaves out a portion. The sample holds approximately 140,000 clones; approximately 92% are singletons and the top ten take around 1.1%. Study findings and constraints: Just a handful of people given AZD1222 tested seropositive at baseline.

In this sample, this clone turned up once. The antigen remains unidentified. This receptor was obtained from an adult who received the AZD1222 COVID-19 vaccine. The V gene is TRBV3-1 (or the pseudogene TRBV3-2), the J gene TRBJ2-1; no clear D gene. The sample was peripheral blood, taken 28 days after the second AZD1222 dose. The DNA of the CDR3 is TGTGCCAGCAGCCTAGTGCCCTTGATTGAGGAGCAGTTCTTC. Translated, it gives CASSLVPLIEEQFF.